This TCR beta chain is drawn from a study of radiotherapy plus CTLA-4 blockade in lung cancer. Whole-study findings and limits: Blood TCR clones of tumor origin expanded after radiotherapy plus ipilimumab.

Remarks on this clone: Its antigen is unknown.

V shed 2 bases, J shed 5 bases, and the junction held 8 bases outside the gene matches. The CDR3 sequence is 15 residues long. Germline V gene sequence: CDR1 SGDLS, CDR2 YYNGEE. The study treated chemo-refractory metastatic non-small-cell lung cancer patients with focal radiation plus ipilimumab CTLA-4 blockade. Clones were read by immunoSEQ multiplex PCR, and TCRdb kept only the in-frame ones, dropping some. The profile shows roughly 80,000 clones, around 76% of them singletons. The chain carries TRBV9 and TRBJ2-5; TRBD2 matches at 8 bases. This receptor was taken from a human donor with non-small cell lung cancer who had a partial response to radiotherapy plus ipilimumab. Some clones in this sample may be carry-over from other donors' samples. Sequenced here: peripheral blood, sampled from a patient treated with radiotherapy plus ipilimumab. DNA for the CDR3: TGTGCCAGCAGCGTCCAAGCGGGAGAAGGTGAGACCCAGTACTTC. This encodes CASSVQAGEGETQYF.